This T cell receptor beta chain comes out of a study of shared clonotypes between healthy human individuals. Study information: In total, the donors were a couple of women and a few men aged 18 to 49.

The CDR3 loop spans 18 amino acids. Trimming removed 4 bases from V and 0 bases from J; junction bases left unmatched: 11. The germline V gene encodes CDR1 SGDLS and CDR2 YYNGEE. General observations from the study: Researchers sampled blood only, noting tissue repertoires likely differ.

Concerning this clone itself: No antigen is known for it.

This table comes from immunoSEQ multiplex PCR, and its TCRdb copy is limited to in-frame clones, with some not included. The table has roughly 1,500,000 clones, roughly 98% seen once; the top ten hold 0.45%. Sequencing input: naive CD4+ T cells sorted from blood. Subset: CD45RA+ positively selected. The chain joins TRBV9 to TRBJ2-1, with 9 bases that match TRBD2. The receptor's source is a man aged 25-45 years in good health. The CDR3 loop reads CASSTTTPGLASYNEQFF. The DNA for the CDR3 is TGTGCCAGCAGCACAACTACTCCGGGACTAGCCTCCTACAATGAGCAGTTCTTC.